These 2 T cell receptor beta chains came from one sample sequenced in a study of patients and donors after allogeneic stem cell transplantation. One entry per CDR3 protein results from TCRdb running MiXCR on the RT-PCR reads. Of about 89,000 distinct CDR3 sequences in the sample, around 48% were seen once. The specimen sequenced was blood, either unsorted or a sorted T cell fraction (not recorded which). These receptors were taken from a human donor who was either an allogeneic HSCT recipient or a stem cell or donor lymphocyte infusion donor (not recorded which). It is not recorded whose cells these are; they may come from a transplant donor.

V usage is TRBV5-1 and J usage is TRBJ1-1; the D gene is possibly TRBD1 (5 bases). V lost 4 bases and J lost 3, with 13 bases in between. There are 14 residues in the CDR3. Germline lookup yields CDR1 SGHRS and CDR2 YFSETQ. CDR3 sequence: CASSPKVGDTEAFF. The DNA for the CDR3 is TGCGCCAGCAGCCCGAAGGTGGGGGACACTGAAGCTTTCTTT.

The chain joins TRBV20-1 to TRBJ1-5; TRBD1 is a possible D gene (5 bases). From germline, CDR1 is DFQATT and CDR2 SNEGSKA (reference sequence). V lost 4 bases to trimming and J lost 0 bases, with 10 bases between them. The CDR3 spans 14 residues. DNA of the CDR3: TGCAGTGCTAAGACAGTTTATAGCAATCAGCCCCAGCATTTT. Its protein is CSAKTVYSNQPQHF.